This entry is about one TCR beta chain. Its target is unknown. This sample stems from a study of T cell responses to AZD1222 COVID-19 vaccine. Whole-study findings and limits: Researchers report vaccine-associated CD4 TCRs spanning spike, with dominance at 160-218 and 743-854.

The CDR3 is 19 amino acids. The trim removed 10 bases at V and 13 bases at J, leaving 35 bases unmatched. Germline V gene data show CDR1 as KGHDR and CDR2 as SFDVKD. Profiling relied on immunoSEQ multiplex PCR, and the TCRdb table lists in-frame clones only, not all of them. This table has 110,000 to 150,000 clones, about 89% appearing once. The origin of this receptor is an adult in good health. The input for sequencing was peripheral blood, taken on day 0 of AZD1222 vaccination. The rearrangement joins TRBV24-1 to TRBJ1-2, with TRBD1 identical over 7 bases. CDR3 in amino acids: CATSRDREKGIYESRSGTF. CDR3 sequence (DNA): TGTGCCACTTCCCGTGACAGGGAAAAGGGTATCTATGAATCTAGATCAGGCACCTTC.